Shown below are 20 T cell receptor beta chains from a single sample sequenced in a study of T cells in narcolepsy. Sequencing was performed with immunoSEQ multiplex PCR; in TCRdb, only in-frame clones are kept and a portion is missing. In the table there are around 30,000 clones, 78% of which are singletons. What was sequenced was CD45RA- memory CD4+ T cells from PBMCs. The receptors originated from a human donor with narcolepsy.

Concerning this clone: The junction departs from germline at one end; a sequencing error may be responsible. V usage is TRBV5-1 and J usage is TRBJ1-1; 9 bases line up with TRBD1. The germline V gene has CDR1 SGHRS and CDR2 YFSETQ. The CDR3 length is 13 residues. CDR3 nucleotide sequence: TGCGCCAGCAGACTCGGACAGGGGTCGGCTATGGTCTTT. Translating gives CASRLGQGSAMVF. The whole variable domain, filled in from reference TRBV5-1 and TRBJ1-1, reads KAGVTQTPRYLIKTRGQQVTLSCSPISGHRSVSWYQQTPGQGLQFLFEYFSETQRNKGNFPGRFSGRQFSNSRSEMNVSTLELGDSALYLCASRLGQGSAMVFGQGTRLTVV.

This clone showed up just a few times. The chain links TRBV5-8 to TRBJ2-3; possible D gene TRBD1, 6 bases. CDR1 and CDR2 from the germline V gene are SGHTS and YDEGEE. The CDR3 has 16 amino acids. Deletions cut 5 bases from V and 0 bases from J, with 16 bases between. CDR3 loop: CASSLAGTTSTDTQYF. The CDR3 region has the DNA TGTGCCAGCAGTCTTGCCGGGACAACTAGCACAGATACGCAGTATTTT.

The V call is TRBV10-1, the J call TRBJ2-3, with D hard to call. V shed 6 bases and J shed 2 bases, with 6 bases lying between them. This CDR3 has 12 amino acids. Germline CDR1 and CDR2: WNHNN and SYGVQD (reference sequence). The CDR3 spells CASRDNTDTQYF. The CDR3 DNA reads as TGCGCCAGCAGAGACAACACAGATACGCAGTATTTT.

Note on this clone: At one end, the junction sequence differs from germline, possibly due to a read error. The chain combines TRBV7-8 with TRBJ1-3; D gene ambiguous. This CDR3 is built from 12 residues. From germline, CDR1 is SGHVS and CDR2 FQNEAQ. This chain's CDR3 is CASSLSVNTIYF. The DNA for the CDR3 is TGTGCCAGCAGCTTATCTGTAAACACCATATATTTT.

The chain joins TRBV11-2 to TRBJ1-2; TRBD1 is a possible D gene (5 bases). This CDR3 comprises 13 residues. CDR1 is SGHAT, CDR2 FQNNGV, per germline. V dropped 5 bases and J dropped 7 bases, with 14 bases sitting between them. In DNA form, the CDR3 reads TGTGCCAGCAGCCAGGGAGGGTGGGCTGGCTACACCTTC. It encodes CASSQGGWAGYTF.

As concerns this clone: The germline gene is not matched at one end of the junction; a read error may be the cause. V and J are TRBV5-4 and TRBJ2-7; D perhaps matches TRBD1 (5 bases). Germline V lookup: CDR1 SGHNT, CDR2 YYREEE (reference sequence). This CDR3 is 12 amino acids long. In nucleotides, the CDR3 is TGTGCCAGCAGCTTGGATGGACATTCGTCTCACTTC. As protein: CASSLDGHSSHF.

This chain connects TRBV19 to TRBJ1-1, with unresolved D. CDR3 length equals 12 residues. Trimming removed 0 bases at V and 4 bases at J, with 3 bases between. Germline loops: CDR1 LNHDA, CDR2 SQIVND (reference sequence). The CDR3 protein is CASSIEGTEAFF. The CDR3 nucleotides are TGTGCCAGTAGTATAGAGGGCACTGAAGCTTTCTTT.

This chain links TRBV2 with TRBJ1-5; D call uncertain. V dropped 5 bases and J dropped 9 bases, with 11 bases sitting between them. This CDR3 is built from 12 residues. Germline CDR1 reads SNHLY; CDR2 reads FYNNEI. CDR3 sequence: CASSLDDRPQHF. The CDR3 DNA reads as TGTGCCAGCAGTTTGGACGACCGGCCCCAGCATTTT. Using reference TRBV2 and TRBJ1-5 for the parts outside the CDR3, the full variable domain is EPEVTQTPSHQVTQMGQEVILRCVPISNHLYFYWYRQILGQKVEFLVSFYNNEISEKSEIFDDQFSVERPDGSNFTLKIRSTKLEDSAMYFCASSLDDRPQHFGDGTRLSIL.

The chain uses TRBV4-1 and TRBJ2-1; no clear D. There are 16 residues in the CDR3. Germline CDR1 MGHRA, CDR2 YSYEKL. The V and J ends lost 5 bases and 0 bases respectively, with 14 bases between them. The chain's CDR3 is CASSVESESSYNEQFF. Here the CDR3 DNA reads TGCGCCAGCAGCGTAGAATCCGAAAGCTCCTACAATGAGCAGTTCTTC.

CDR3 region: CASRSTGTPEAFF. CDR3 DNA sequence: TGTGCCAGCAGGTCGACAGGGACGCCTGAAGCTTTCTTT. J is TRBJ1-1 and V is TRBV7-9; 7 bases agree with TRBD1. V was clipped by 6 bases and J by 6 bases; unmatched bases: 7. The CDR3 length is 13 residues. Germline CDR1 and CDR2: SEHNR and FQNEAQ (reference sequence).

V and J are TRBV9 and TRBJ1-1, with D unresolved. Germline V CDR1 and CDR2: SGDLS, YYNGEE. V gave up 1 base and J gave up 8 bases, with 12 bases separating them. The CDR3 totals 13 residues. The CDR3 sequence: CASSVREDREAFF. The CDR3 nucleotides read TGTGCCAGCAGCGTAAGGGAAGATAGGGAAGCTTTCTTT.

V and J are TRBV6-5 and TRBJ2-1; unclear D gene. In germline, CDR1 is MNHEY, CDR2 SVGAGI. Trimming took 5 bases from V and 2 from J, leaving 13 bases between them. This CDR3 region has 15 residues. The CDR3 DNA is TGTGCCAGCAGTCACCCTGATGAAGCCTACAATGAGCAGTTCTTC. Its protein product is CASSHPDEAYNEQFF.

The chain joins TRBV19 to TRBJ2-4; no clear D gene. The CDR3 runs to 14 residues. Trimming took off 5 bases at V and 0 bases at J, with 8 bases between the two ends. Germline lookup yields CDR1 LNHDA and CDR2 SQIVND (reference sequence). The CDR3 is CASSPRGAKNIQYF. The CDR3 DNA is TGTGCCAGTAGTCCTCGAGGAGCCAAAAACATTCAGTACTTC.

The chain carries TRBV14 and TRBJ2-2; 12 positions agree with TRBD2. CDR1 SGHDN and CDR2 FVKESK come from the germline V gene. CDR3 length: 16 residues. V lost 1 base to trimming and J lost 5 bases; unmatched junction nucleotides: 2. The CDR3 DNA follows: TGTGCCAGCAGCCAAGGGACTAGCGGGGTTACCGGGGAGCTGTTTTTT. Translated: CASSQGTSGVTGELFF.

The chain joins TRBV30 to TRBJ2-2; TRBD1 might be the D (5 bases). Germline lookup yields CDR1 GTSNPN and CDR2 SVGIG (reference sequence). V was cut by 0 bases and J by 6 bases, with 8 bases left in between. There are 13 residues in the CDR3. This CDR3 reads CAWSVQGAGELFF. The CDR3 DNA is TGTGCCTGGAGTGTACAAGGGGCCGGGGAGCTGTTTTTT.

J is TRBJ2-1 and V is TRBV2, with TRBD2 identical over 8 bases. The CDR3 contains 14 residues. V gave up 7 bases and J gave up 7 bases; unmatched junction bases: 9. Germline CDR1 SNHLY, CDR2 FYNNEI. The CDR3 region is CASMSGLVENEQFF. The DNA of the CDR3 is TGTGCCAGCATGTCGGGACTAGTGGAGAATGAGCAGTTCTTC.

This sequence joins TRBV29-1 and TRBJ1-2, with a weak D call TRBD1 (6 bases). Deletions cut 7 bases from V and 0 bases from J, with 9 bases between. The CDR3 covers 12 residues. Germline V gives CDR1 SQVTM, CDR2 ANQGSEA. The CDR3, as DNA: TGCAGCGCTCAGGGGACTAACTATGGCTACACCTTC. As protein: CSAQGTNYGYTF.

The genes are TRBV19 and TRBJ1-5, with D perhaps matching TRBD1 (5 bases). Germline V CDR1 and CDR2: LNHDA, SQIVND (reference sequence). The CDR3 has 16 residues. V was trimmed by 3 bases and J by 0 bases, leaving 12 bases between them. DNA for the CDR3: TGTGCCAGTAGTATCAGGGTCGGGGATAGCAATCAGCCCCAGCATTTT. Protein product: CASSIRVGDSNQPQHF. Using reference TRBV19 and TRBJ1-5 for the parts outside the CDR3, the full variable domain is DGGITQSPKYLFRKEGQNVTLSCEQNLNHDAMYWYRQDPGQGLRLIYYSQIVNDFQKGDIAEGYSVSREKKESFPLTVTSAQKNPTAFYLCASSIRVGDSNQPQHFGDGTRLSIL.

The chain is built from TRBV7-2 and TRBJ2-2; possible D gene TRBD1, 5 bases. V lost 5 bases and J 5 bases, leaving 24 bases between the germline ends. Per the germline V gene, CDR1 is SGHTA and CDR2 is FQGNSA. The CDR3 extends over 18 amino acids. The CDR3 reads CASSQRRGRKEKTGELFF. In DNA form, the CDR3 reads TGTGCCAGCAGCCAACGAAGGGGTAGGAAGGAGAAGACCGGGGAGCTGTTTTTT.

The chain's CDR3 is CASSQARGQGGEQYF. CDR3 bases: TGTGCCAGCAGCCAAGCTAGGGGACAGGGCGGCGAGCAGTACTTC. The V call is TRBV4-2, the J call TRBJ2-7; 9 bases line up with TRBD1. V lost 1 base and J lost 6; bases outside the gene matches: 7. Germline V gene sequence: CDR1 LGHNA, CDR2 YNFKEQ. The CDR3 has 15 residues.